This T cell receptor beta chain was sequenced in a study of beta chain features in type 1 diabetes. The overall study: Taken together, all samples contributed fewer than 110 million examined sorted cells. Whole-study results and caveats: Type 1 diabetes patients had TCRB CDR3s that were shorter (moderately but significantly so) in all four CD4+ subsets. Among type 1 diabetes patients, VDJ junctions had fewer insertions and more deletions. Possibly, sequencing cDNA over-represented cells that had high TCR expression levels.

Every isolated RNA sample was fully reverse transcribed, so sequencing captured expressed TCRB transcripts. The table came from immunoSEQ multiplex PCR; TCRdb's copy has only in-frame clones and leaves some out. The sample comprises hundreds of thousands of clones, around 15% of which are singletons, and roughly 0.098% rests with the top ten. Notes on this clone: Its antigen remains unidentified.

The CDR3 covers 14 residues. CDR1 and CDR2 (germline): SGHRS, YFSETQ. The V end was cut by 2 bases, the J end by 1 base, with 9 bases between. Material for sequencing was naive CD4+ T cells from blood. This TCR was recovered from a man aged 18 to 35 in good health. The V call is TRBV5-1, the J call TRBJ1-1, with D maybe TRBD1 (5 bases). CDR3 bases: TGCGCCAGCAGCTTTGGCAGGGAGAACACTGAAGCTTTCTTT. Protein: CASSFGRENTEAFF.